This passage covers 27 T cell receptor beta chains from one sample sequenced in a study of beta chain features in type 1 diabetes. Every bit of the isolated RNA underwent reverse transcription, so sequencing read expressed TCRB transcripts. The assay was immunoSEQ multiplex PCR, and TCRdb's table has in-frame clones only and misses some. The sample records roughly 300,000 clones, approximately 15% being singletons. Material: central memory CD4+ T cells from blood. All receptors derive from a man aged 30 to 45 in good health.

This chain links TRBV4-1 with TRBJ1-6; possible D gene TRBD1, 6 bases. Germline CDR1 MGHRA, CDR2 YSYEKL. The V and J ends lost 4 bases and 7 bases respectively, with 8 bases between them. The CDR3 totals 13 residues. CDR3 sequence (DNA): TGCGCCAGCAGCCTAACAGGGAATTCACCCCTCCACTTT. Its protein product is CASSLTGNSPLHF.

The chain recombines TRBV6-5 with TRBJ1-1; D not resolved. The CDR3 is made up of 12 amino acids. Germline V CDR1 and CDR2: MNHEY, SVGAGI. The V gene lost 4 bases and the J gene lost 5 bases, with 8 bases spanning the gap. CDR3 coding DNA: TGTGCCAGCAGTTCGGGTGGGACTGAAGCTTTCTTT. Residues: CASSSGGTEAFF.

The chain carries TRBV7-3 and TRBJ2-7; unclear D gene. V was pared by 6 bases and J by 5 bases, with 14 bases between. Looked up from germline, CDR1 is SGHTA and CDR2 is FQGTGA. This CDR3 has 13 residues. The CDR3, as DNA: TGTGCCAGCAGTTCGGACGCCGACGACGAGCAGTACTTC. The encoded protein is CASSSDADDEQYF.

A note on this clone: At the DNA level, this CDR3 is encoded by other sequences in the same sample as well. The chain employs TRBV15 and TRBJ2-1; perhaps TRBD2 as D (6 bases). The ends were cut back, 0 bases at V and 5 bases at J, with 8 bases in the middle. The V gene's germline CDR1 is LNHNV and CDR2 YYDKDF (reference sequence). The CDR3 runs to 14 residues. CDR3 nucleotides: TGTGCCACCAGCAGAGATGGCGGGAACAATGAGCAGTTCTTC. Translating gives CATSRDGGNNEQFF.

This clone was seen more than once but under ten times. The J gene is TRBJ2-2, the V gene TRBV2; 13 nucleotides match TRBD2. The germline V gene encodes CDR1 SNHLY and CDR2 FYNNEI. The CDR3 extends over 16 amino acids. V was pared by 8 bases and J by 6 bases, with 9 bases of the junction left unmatched. In nucleotides, the CDR3 is TGTGCCAGCGTAGGACTAGCGGGAGAATTGGCCGGGGAGCTGTTTTTT. Translated: CASVGLAGELAGELFF.

J is TRBJ1-1 and V is TRBV5-1, with D possibly being TRBD1 (6 bases). V was cut by 0 bases and J by 4 bases, with 13 bases left in between. Germline V gene lookup returns CDR1 SGHRS and CDR2 YFSETQ. The CDR3 loop spans 15 amino acids. CDR3 in amino acids: CASSLAGGRGTEAFF. For the CDR3, the DNA is TGCGCCAGCAGCTTGGCTGGGGGGCGAGGCACTGAAGCTTTCTTT.

The rearrangement joins TRBV2 to TRBJ2-3; a possible D gene is TRBD1 (5 bases). Trimming shortened V by 3 bases and J by 2 bases, and 9 bases separated the two germline ends. Germline CDR1 is SNHLY and CDR2 is FYNNEI. CDR3 size: 14 residues. Here the CDR3 reads CASSDQGFTDTQYF. The CDR3 nucleotides are TGTGCCAGCAGTGACCAGGGATTCACAGATACGCAGTATTTT.

This clone appeared a few times. The chain joins TRBV29-1 to TRBJ2-7; D is perhaps TRBD1 or TRBD2 (5 bases each). CDR1 is SQVTM and CDR2 is ANQGSEA in the germline V gene. The CDR3 totals 11 residues. Trimming shortened V by 6 bases and J by 5 bases, and 11 bases separated the two germline ends. CDR3 sequence (DNA): TGCAGCGTCCAAAGAGGGGACGAGCAGTACGTC. This translates into CSVQRGDEQYV.

This clone was found a few times. This rearrangement joins TRBV19 to TRBJ1-6; 8 bases map to TRBD1. Germline CDR1 LNHDA, CDR2 SQIVND (reference sequence). The CDR3 totals 14 residues. V trimming: 4 bases; J trimming: 8 bases; junction bases outside the gene matches: 4. The CDR3 reads CASSKDREYSPLHF. The CDR3 nucleotides read TGTGCCAGTAGTAAGGACAGGGAGTATTCACCCCTCCACTTT. The whole variable domain, filled in from reference TRBV19 and TRBJ1-6, reads DGGITQSPKYLFRKEGQNVTLSCEQNLNHDAMYWYRQDPGQGLRLIYYSQIVNDFQKGDIAEGYSVSREKKESFPLTVTSAQKNPTAFYLCASSKDREYSPLHFGNGTRLTVT.

The CDR3 loop reads CASSLSQGYGYTF. CDR3 DNA: TGTGCCAGCAGCTTGTCACAGGGTTATGGCTACACCTTC. The genes are TRBV5-4 and TRBJ1-2; weak D call: TRBD1 (6 bases). Germline V gene lookup returns CDR1 SGHNT and CDR2 YYREEE (reference sequence). This CDR3 is built from 13 residues. V was trimmed by 1 base and J by 5 bases, leaving 9 bases between them.

This chain joins TRBV5-4 and TRBJ2-7, with D unresolved. This CDR3 has 12 amino acids. CDR1 SGHNT and CDR2 YYREEE come from the germline V gene (reference sequence). Trimming took 4 bases from V and 1 from J, leaving 6 bases between them. The DNA for the CDR3 is TGTGCCAGCAGCCAGCGTTCCTACGAGCAGTACTTC. It yields the protein CASSQRSYEQYF.

This clone came up many times. The chain uses TRBV19 and TRBJ2-1, with 9 bases matching TRBD1. The CDR3 consists of 14 residues. CDR1 and CDR2 from the germline V gene are LNHDA and SQIVND (reference sequence). V lost 3 bases, J lost 10 bases, and 7 bases stayed unmatched. In DNA, the CDR3 is TGTGCCAGTAGTATGTTAACAGGGGGCGGCGAGCAGTTCTTC. Translated, it gives CASSMLTGGGEQFF. Variable domain in full (rest from reference TRBV19 and TRBJ2-1): DGGITQSPKYLFRKEGQNVTLSCEQNLNHDAMYWYRQDPGQGLRLIYYSQIVNDFQKGDIAEGYSVSREKKESFPLTVTSAQKNPTAFYLCASSMLTGGGEQFFGPGTRLTVL.

The chain has TRBV5-4 and TRBJ2-5; 12 nucleotides agree with TRBD2. The V gene's germline CDR1 is SGHNT and CDR2 YYREEE (reference sequence). The CDR3 runs to 17 residues. J was trimmed by 3 bases and V by 6 bases; bases with no gene match: 12. The CDR3: CASNRLAGVGREETQYF. The CDR3 nucleotides read TGTGCCAGCAACCGACTAGCGGGAGTCGGGAGGGAAGAGACCCAGTACTTC.

This clone showed up just a few times. This chain joins TRBV29-1 and TRBJ2-1; D gene ambiguous. From germline, CDR1 is SQVTM and CDR2 ANQGSEA. Trimming took off 2 bases at V and 8 bases at J, with 10 bases between the two ends. This CDR3 spans 12 amino acids. The CDR3 nucleotides are TGCAGCGTTGAATTTGGGATCGATGAGCAGTTCTTC. This sequence encodes CSVEFGIDEQFF.

The chain recombines TRBV2 with TRBJ1-4; 8 bases fit TRBD1. Germline V gene lookup returns CDR1 SNHLY and CDR2 FYNNEI. Trimming took 7 bases from V and 8 from J; bases not matched to a gene: 9. The CDR3 extends over 14 amino acids. For the CDR3, the DNA is TGTGCCAGCAATAGCAGGGGGCAGAGGGAAAAACTGTTTTTT. Amino acids: CASNSRGQREKLFF.

With respect to this clone: The junction differs from germline at one of its ends, possibly a read error. The chain joins TRBV5-1 to TRBJ2-1; D uncertain. CDR3 length equals 14 residues. Germline V CDR1 and CDR2: SGHRS, YFSETQ. In DNA form, the CDR3 reads TGTGCCAGCAGCTTGGCGGACGGCTTACGGGAGCAGTTCTTC. Translation gives CASSLADGLREQFF. The whole variable domain, remainder taken from reference TRBV5-1 and TRBJ2-1, is KAGVTQTPRYLIKTRGQQVTLSCSPISGHRSVSWYQQTPGQGLQFLFEYFSETQRNKGNFPGRFSGRQFSNSRSEMNVSTLELGDSALYLCASSLADGLREQFFGPGTRLTVL.

This chain connects TRBV30 to TRBJ2-5; TRBD1 is a possible D gene (7 bases). Trimming stripped 3 bases from V and 3 bases from J, with 11 bases between. The CDR3 spans 13 residues. Germline V gives CDR1 GTSNPN, CDR2 SVGIG (reference sequence). The CDR3 region is CAWRRDREETQYF. The CDR3 DNA reads TGTGCCTGGAGGCGGGACAGAGAAGAGACCCAGTACTTC.

This sequence joins TRBV7-2 and TRBJ2-6; D is possibly TRBD1 (5 bases). V shed 7 bases and J shed 5 bases, with 18 bases lying between them. The length of the CDR3 is 16 residues. Per germline, CDR1 SGHTA and CDR2 FQGNSA. Here the CDR3 DNA reads TGTGCCAGCACCCCCCTGGGGTCAGGGAGGGCCAACGTCCTGACTTTC. Translation: CASTPLGSGRANVLTF.

The V gene is TRBV4-1, the J gene TRBJ2-5; D gene ambiguous. V lost 1 base, J lost 5 bases, and 8 bases lay in between. The CDR3 runs to 13 residues. Germline-derived CDR1 and CDR2 are MGHRA and YSYEKL. As DNA, the CDR3 is TGCGCCAGCAGCCAAGGACGAGTTGAGACCCAGTACTTC. Its protein is CASSQGRVETQYF.

This sequence joins TRBV4-3 and TRBJ1-1, with D maybe TRBD1 (5 bases). The CDR3 is 14 amino acids. Trimming removed 4 bases from V and 5 bases from J, with 14 bases in between. Germline CDR1 reads LGHNA; CDR2 reads YSLEER. The DNA for the CDR3 is TGCGCCAGCAGCCGAACGGCAGGGAATACTGAAGCTTTCTTT. Protein: CASSRTAGNTEAFF.

In its sample, this clone was seen a few times. Here the CDR3 DNA reads TGTGCCAGCCCTTTAACGAGCACAGATACGCAGTATTTT. Translated: CASPLTSTDTQYF. The chain uses TRBV18 and TRBJ2-3, with D unclear. This CDR3 spans 13 amino acids. CDR1 is KGHSH and CDR2 is LQKENI in the germline V gene. Trimming removed 8 bases at V and 0 bases at J, with 9 bases between.

There are a few counts of this clone. The J gene is TRBJ1-3, the V gene TRBV6-5, with D perhaps TRBD1 (5 bases). The CDR3 has 14 residues. Germline assignment: CDR1 MNHEY and CDR2 SVGAGI. Trimming left V 6 bases short and J 4 bases short, with 13 bases between. This chain's CDR3 is CASSNRDLGNTIYF. The CDR3 DNA follows: TGTGCCAGCAGCAACCGGGACCTAGGAAACACCATATATTTT.

This chain joins TRBV7-7 and TRBJ2-7, with 9 bases fitting TRBD2. This CDR3 has 16 residues. CDR1 SSHAT and CDR2 FNYEAQ come from the germline V gene (reference sequence). V was clipped by 5 bases and J by 4 bases; unmatched bases: 12. In DNA form, the CDR3 reads TGTGCCAGCAGCCGCGGGGTGGCTAGCGGGGTTTACGAGCAGTACTTC. Translated, it gives CASSRGVASGVYEQYF.

The CDR3 reads CASSIGESYEQYF. The DNA of the CDR3 is TGTGCCAGTAGTATTGGGGAATCCTACGAGCAGTACTTC. V is TRBV19 and J is TRBJ2-7; D gene uncertain. The length of the CDR3 is 13 residues. Trimming pared 3 bases from V and 1 base from J, leaving 7 bases between. Germline V gene data show CDR1 as LNHDA and CDR2 as SQIVND (reference sequence). Looking up the rest from reference TRBV19 and TRBJ2-7 gives the full variable domain: DGGITQSPKYLFRKEGQNVTLSCEQNLNHDAMYWYRQDPGQGLRLIYYSQIVNDFQKGDIAEGYSVSREKKESFPLTVTSAQKNPTAFYLCASSIGESYEQYFGPGTRLTVT.

The gene calls are TRBV7-9 and TRBJ2-1, with D possibly TRBD1 on 5 matching bases. V was trimmed by 5 bases and J by 8 bases, leaving 10 bases between them. The germline V gene has CDR1 SEHNR and CDR2 FQNEAQ (reference sequence). The CDR3 extends over 12 amino acids. In DNA, the CDR3 is TGTGCCAGCAGCACCCAGGGTCATGAGCAGTTCTTC. Its protein is CASSTQGHEQFF.

This clone turned up a few times. This chain connects TRBV1 to TRBJ2-1; the table's TRBD2 call for D was not verified on the DNA. TRBV1 is a listed pseudogene. CDR3 length: 13 residues. The CDR3 region is CTLGLAGFDEQFF. CDR3 DNA sequence: TGCACCCTCGGACTAGCGGGGTTTGATGAGCAGTTCTTC.

Ten or more counts support this clone. The rearrangement uses TRBV27 and TRBJ1-4; TRBD1 matches 10 bases. The CDR3 is 13 amino acids. The germline V gene encodes CDR1 MNHEY and CDR2 SMNVEV (reference sequence). The ends lost 5 bases at V and 8 bases at J; junction bases unmatched: 2. CDR3: CASSDRGQEKLFF. CDR3 nucleotides: TGTGCCAGCAGTGACAGGGGGCAGGAAAAACTGTTTTTT.